The 2 T cell receptor beta chains listed next were all sequenced from one sample in a study of long-term antiretroviral therapy in people with HIV. At survey level, the immunoSEQ assay was run in its v3.0 version. TCRdb's table, derived via immunoSEQ multiplex PCR, lists solely in-frame clones and lacks some. Among tens of thousands of clones listed, approximately 85% were seen once. The sample consisted of unsorted PBMCs, taken 3.1 years after starting antiretroviral therapy. These receptors came from a woman in her forties or fifties with HIV.

The chain links TRBV9 to TRBJ1-2, with 10 nucleotides matching TRBD1. Trimming cost V 0 bases and J 7 bases; bases outside gene matches: 12. CDR3 length: 17 residues. Germline-derived CDR1 and CDR2 are SGDLS and YYNGEE. The CDR3 is CASSVGVGGTGASGYTF. In nucleotides, the CDR3 is TGTGCCAGCAGCGTAGGGGTCGGGGGGACAGGGGCAAGTGGCTACACCTTC.

The sample holds a few counts of this clone. This sequence joins TRBV11-1 and TRBJ1-6; D gene uncertain. Germline CDR1 SGHAT, CDR2 FQDESV (reference sequence). V lost 1 base, J lost 7 bases, and 5 bases lay in between. This CDR3 comprises 13 residues. CDR3 coding DNA: TGTGCCAGCAGCTTAGTCGGCAATTCACCCCTCCACTTT. It encodes CASSLVGNSPLHF.